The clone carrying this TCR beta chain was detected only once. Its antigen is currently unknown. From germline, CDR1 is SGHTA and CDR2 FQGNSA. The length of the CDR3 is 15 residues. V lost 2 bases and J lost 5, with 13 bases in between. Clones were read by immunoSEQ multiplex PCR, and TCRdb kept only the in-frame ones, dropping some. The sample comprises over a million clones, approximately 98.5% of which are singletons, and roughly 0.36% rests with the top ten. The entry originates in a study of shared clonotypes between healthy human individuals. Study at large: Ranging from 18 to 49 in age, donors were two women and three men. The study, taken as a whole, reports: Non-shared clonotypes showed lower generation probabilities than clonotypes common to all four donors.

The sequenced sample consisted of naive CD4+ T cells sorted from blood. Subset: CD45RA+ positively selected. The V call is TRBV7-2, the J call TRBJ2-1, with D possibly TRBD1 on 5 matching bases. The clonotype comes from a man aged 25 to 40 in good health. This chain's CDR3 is CASSLWVVGDNEQFF. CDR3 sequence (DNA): TGTGCCAGCAGCTTATGGGTTGTAGGGGACAATGAGCAGTTCTTC. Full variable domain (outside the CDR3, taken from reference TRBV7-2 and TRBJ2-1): GAGVSQSPSNKVTEKGKDVELRCDPISGHTALYWYRQSLGQGLEFLIYFQGNSAPDKSGLPSDRFSAERTGGSVSTLTIQRTQQEDSAVYLCASSLWVVGDNEQFFGPGTRLTVL.